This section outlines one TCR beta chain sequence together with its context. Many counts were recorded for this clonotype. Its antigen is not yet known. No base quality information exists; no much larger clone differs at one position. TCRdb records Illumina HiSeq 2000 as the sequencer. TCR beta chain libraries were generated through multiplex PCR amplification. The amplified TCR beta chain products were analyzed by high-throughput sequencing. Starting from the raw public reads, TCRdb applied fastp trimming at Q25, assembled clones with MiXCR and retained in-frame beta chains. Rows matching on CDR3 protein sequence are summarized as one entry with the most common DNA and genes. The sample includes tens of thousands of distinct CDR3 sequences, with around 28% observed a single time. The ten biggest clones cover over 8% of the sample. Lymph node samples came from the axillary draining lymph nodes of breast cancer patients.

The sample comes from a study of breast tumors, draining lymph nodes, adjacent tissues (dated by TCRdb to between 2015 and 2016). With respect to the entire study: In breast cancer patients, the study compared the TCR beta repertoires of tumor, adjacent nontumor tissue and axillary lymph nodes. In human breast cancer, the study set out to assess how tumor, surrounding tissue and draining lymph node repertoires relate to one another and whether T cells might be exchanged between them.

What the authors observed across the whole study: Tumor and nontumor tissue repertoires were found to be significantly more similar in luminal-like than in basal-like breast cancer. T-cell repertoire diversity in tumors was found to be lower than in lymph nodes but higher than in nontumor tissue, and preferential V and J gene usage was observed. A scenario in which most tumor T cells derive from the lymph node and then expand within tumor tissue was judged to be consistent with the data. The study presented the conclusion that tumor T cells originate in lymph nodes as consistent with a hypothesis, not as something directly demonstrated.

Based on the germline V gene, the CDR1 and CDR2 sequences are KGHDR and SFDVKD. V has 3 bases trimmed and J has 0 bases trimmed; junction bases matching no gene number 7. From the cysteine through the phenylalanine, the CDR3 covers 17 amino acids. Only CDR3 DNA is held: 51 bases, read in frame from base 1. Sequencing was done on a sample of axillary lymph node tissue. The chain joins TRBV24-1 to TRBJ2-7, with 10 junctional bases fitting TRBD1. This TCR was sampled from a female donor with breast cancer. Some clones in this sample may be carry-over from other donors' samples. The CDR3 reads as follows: CATSDSPGTGDSYEQYF. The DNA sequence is TGTGCCACCAGTGATAGCCCCGGGACAGGGGACTCCTACGAGCAGTACTTC.